The next 5 T cell receptor beta chains were all read from a single sample in a study of blood T cell repertoires in COVID-19. Sequencing used immunoSEQ multiplex PCR; TCRdb keeps in-frame clones, though not all of them. Here the sample spans around 60,000 clones, about 78% being singletons. The sample comprised peripheral blood. The receptors come from a man older than 75 with active or convalescent COVID-19.

Many counts were recorded for this clone. The chain links TRBV7-2 to TRBJ2-1; 12 bases match TRBD2. CDR3 length equals 18 residues. Looked up from germline, CDR1 is SGHTA and CDR2 is FQGNSA. J gave up 4 bases and V 4 bases, and 11 bases lay outside the gene matches. CDR3 DNA: TGTGCCAGCAGCTATACCGGACTAGCGGGAAACGCATACAATGAGCAGTTCTTC. The encoded protein is CASSYTGLAGNAYNEQFF.

This clone occurred once. DNA for the CDR3: TGTGCCAGTTGTCCCGGGACAACCGAGCAGTACTTC. Translation gives CASCPGTTEQYF. The genes are TRBV18 and TRBJ2-7, with D tentatively TRBD1 (6 bases). The CDR3 is made up of 12 amino acids. The V and J ends lost 9 bases and 6 bases respectively, with 15 bases between them. The germline gives CDR1 KGHSH, CDR2 LQKENI.

The J gene is TRBJ2-4, the V gene TRBV15; 9 nucleotides line up with TRBD2. V lost 0 bases, J lost 6 bases, and 9 bases stayed unmatched. The germline gives CDR1 LNHNV, CDR2 YYDKDF (reference sequence). CDR3 length: 17 amino acids. The CDR3 sequence is CATSRDMAGGPGNIQYF. CDR3 coding DNA: TGTGCCACCAGCAGAGACATGGCGGGAGGGCCCGGAAACATTCAGTACTTC.

The chain is built from TRBV5-4 and TRBJ2-5; weak D call: TRBD1 (6 bases). Germline assignment: CDR1 SGHNT and CDR2 YYREEE (reference sequence). V was cut by 6 bases and J by 8 bases, with 26 bases left in between. This CDR3 has 16 amino acids. CDR3 nucleotides: TGTGCCAGCAAAGTCCAGGTTTGGGGGCGGGCGGAAACCCAGTACTTC. Amino acid sequence: CASKVQVWGRAETQYF.

This clone has only a few counts. The V and J genes are TRBV10-3 and TRBJ1-6; D remains unclear. With 0 bases removed from V and 7 bases from J, the gap between germline ends came to 16 bases. This CDR3 is built from 17 residues. The germline CDR1 and CDR2 sequences are ENHRY and SYGVKD. The CDR3 DNA follows: TGTGCCATCAGTGAGTCGGTCCAGGTCGGGAGAAATTCACCCCTCCACTTT. As protein: CAISESVQVGRNSPLHF.